This T cell receptor beta chain was documented in a study of shared clonotypes between healthy human individuals (dated by TCRdb to about 2020). Background on the whole study: A few men and a couple of women, aged 18 to 49 years, made up the cohort. For each donor, CD4 naive and CD4 memory were each given three plates, CD8 naive was given two plates, and CD8 memory was given one plate. The study deeply sequenced blood TCR repertoires of five healthy adults to estimate repertoire size and the extent of clonotype sharing between individuals. Libraries were prepared and TCR repertoires were sequenced by different laboratories using diverse techniques, in order to increase sequencing depth and limit assay-specific biases. Each donor's leukapheresis produced roughly between about 0.8 and 8.9 billion PBMCs.

With respect to this clone: Its antigen is unknown. Within one base of it there is no much larger clone, and no base qualities were kept.

Using the deep immunoSEQ assay, TCR CDR3 regions were amplified from genomic DNA by multiplex PCR. Extracted genomic DNA from each cell subset was spread evenly across all wells of several immunoSEQ 96-well plates, with each plate serving as a replicate. For sorted subsets, 150 to 200 ng genomic DNA, equal to some 30,000 T cell genomes, was loaded into each replicate PCR. Purified libraries were quantified with a Qubit 3.0 fluorometer, sized on a Bioanalyzer 2100, and re-quantified with the KAPA Library Quantification kit. A separate single-read 150-cycle Illumina NextSeq 550 flow cell was used to sequence each immunoSEQ 96-well plate. On the authors' methods: The immunoSEQ output contained only junctional sequences without quality scores, so filtering could not match that applied to full-length reads. To assign V/J genes and CDR3, sequences were annotated using PyIR, a Python wrapper for IgBLAST v1.9, with IMGT germline references. Reads were removed for weak V/J assignments (E-value above 1e-6), missing CDR3, stop codons, out-of-frame junctions, or ambiguous translated residues. V3J clonotypes were defined as sequences sharing an identical inferred V gene, J gene, and CDR3 amino acid sequence. To compute the percentage overlap between repertoires, the number of shared unique clonotypes was divided by the size of the smaller repertoire. Three approaches were used to assess repertoire richness: RTK rarefaction, the Chao1 estimator, and Recon v2.1 estimates of unobserved clonotypes. Generation probabilities for all TCRbeta clonotypes obtained by the gDNA method from a handful of donors were computed using OLGA. The table was pulled from immuneACCESS by TCRdb, which kept in-frame rearrangements only. Such tables lose some clones; where checked, under half of the loss comes from unresolved V genes, and the rest has no known cause. D and trimming were read from the DNA, whereas the V and J calls and clone size are those reported in that table. This sample comprises some 2.1 million clones, about 93% of them detected only once. The leading ten clones occupy over 1.5% of the sample.

V is shortened by 5 bases, J by 3 bases, and the region joining them spans 11 bases. The CDR3 covers 14 residues, taking in both the cysteine and the phenylalanine. The entry retains the CDR3 DNA only, 42 bases that are in frame from base 1. CDR1 is given as SGHTA and CDR2 as FQGNSA, both from the germline V gene. The full study reports these points: The genetic and exposure-history diversity represented was limited by the small number of donors. Sampling was restricted to blood, and TCR repertoires in tissues likely differ from the TCR repertoires found in blood. Across a handful of donors, 5% to 6% of naive CD4, approximately 3.6% of naive CD8, under 2.5% of memory CD4, and approximately 0.4% of memory CD8 clonotypes were shared. Naive subsets generally had larger estimated clonotype richness than memory subsets. Pairwise subsampling indicated that sequencing depth was expected to affect the degree of clonotype sharing among donors. Clonotypes shared by all four sorted-subset donors showed higher generation probabilities than non-shared clonotypes. Rarefaction of sorted-subset datasets indicated incomplete sequencing despite the large sequencing depth.

CD8 naive samples were obtained by positive selection for CCR7 among CD45RO-negative cells, yielding a CD45RA+CCR7+ population from which TemRA cells were excluded. Healthy HIV-negative adults with no recently reported acute infections or vaccinations were included as donors. Only Caucasian adults living in Nashville, Tennessee, USA were represented among the donors. After blood collection by leukapheresis, PBMCs were isolated using Ficoll-Histopaque density gradient centrifugation and then cryopreserved in the vapor phase of liquid nitrogen. Purity and quantity of every magnetically sorted T cell population were checked by analytical flow cytometry. From each sorted fraction, genomic DNA was isolated and quantified by UV absorbance on a Nanodrop 2000c.

The V and J genes are TRBV7-2 and TRBJ2-1; the D region possibly corresponds to TRBD1 (5 bases align). The receptor was derived from a young man in good health. Some clones in this sample may be carry-over from other donors' samples. Sequencing was done on a sample of naive CD8+ T cells from PBMCs. Explained via the paper, the cell subset or site label denotes: CD45RA+CCR7+. The nucleotides read TGTGCCAGCAGCCAAATAGGACACTACAATGAGCAGTTCTTC. Its amino acids are CASSQIGHYNEQFF.